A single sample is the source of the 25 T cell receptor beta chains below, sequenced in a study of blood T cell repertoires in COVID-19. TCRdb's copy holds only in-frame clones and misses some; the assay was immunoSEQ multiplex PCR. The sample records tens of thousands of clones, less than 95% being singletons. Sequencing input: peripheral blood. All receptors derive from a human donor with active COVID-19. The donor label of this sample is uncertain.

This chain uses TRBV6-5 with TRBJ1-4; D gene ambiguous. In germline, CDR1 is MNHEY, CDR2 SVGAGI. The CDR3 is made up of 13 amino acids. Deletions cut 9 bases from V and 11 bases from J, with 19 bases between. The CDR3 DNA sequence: TGTGCCAGGGCACGAGGAGGAATTAGGAAACTGTTTTTT. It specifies CARARGGIRKLFF.

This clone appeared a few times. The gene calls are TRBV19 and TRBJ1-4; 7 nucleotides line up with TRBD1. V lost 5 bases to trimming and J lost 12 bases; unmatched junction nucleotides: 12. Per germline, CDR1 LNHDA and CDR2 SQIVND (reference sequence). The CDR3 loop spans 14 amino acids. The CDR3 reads CASSPRQTGWELFF. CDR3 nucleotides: TGTGCCAGTAGTCCGAGACAGACAGGGTGGGAACTGTTTTTT.

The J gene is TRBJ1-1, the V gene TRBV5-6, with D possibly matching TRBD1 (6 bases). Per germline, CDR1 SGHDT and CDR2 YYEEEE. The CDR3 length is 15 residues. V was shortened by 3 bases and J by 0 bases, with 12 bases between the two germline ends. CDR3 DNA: TGTGCCAGCAGCTGGTGGGACACTTTGAACACTGAAGCTTTCTTT. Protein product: CASSWWDTLNTEAFF.

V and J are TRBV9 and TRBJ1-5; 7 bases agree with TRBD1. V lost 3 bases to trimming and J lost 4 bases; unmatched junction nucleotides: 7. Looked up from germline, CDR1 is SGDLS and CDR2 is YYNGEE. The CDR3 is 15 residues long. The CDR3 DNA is TGTGCCAGCAGCGCAACGGGACAGCCAAATCAGCCCCAGCATTTT. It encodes CASSATGQPNQPQHF.

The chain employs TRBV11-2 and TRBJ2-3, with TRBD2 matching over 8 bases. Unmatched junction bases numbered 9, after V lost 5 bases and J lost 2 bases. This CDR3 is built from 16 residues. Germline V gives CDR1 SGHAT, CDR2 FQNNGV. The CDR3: CASSPLAGTNTDTQYF. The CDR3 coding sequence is TGTGCCAGCAGCCCCTTAGCGGGAACTAACACAGATACGCAGTATTTT.

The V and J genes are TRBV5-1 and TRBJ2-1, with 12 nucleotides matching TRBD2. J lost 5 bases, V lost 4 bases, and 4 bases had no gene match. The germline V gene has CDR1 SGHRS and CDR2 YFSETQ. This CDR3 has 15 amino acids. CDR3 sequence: CASSRTSGEDNEQFF. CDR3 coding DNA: TGCGCCAGCAGCCGGACTAGCGGGGAGGACAATGAGCAGTTCTTC.

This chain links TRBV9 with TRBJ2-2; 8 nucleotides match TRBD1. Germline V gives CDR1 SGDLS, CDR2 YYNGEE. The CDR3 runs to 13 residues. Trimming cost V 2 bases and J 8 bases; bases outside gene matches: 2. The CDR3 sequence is CASSVQGAGELFF. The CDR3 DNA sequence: TGTGCCAGCAGCGTGCAGGGGGCGGGGGAGCTGTTTTTT.

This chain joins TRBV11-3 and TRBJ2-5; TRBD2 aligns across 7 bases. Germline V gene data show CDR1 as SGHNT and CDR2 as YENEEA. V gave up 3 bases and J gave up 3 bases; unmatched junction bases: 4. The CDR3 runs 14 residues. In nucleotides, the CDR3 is TGTGCCAGCAGCTTCCGGGGGGAGAAAGAGACCCAGTACTTC. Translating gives CASSFRGEKETQYF.

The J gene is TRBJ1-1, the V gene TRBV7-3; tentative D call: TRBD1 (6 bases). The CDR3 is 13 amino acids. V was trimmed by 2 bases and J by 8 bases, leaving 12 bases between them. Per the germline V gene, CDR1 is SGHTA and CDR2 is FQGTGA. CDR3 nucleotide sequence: TGTGCCAGCAGCTTAGGTCCCAGGGGAGAAGCTTTCTTT. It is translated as CASSLGPRGEAFF.

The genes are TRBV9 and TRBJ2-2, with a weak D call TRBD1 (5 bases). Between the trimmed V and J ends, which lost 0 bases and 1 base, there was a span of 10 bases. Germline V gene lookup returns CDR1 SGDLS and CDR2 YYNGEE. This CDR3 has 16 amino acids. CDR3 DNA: TGTGCCAGCAGCGTAGCTGGCAGGGAGAACACCGGGGAGCTGTTTTTT. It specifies CASSVAGRENTGELFF.

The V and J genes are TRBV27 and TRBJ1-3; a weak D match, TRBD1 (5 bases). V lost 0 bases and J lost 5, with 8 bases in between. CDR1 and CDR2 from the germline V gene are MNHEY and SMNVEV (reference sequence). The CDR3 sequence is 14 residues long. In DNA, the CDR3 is TGTGCCAGCAGTTTATCGGCAGGGAGAAACACCATATATTTT. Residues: CASSLSAGRNTIYF.

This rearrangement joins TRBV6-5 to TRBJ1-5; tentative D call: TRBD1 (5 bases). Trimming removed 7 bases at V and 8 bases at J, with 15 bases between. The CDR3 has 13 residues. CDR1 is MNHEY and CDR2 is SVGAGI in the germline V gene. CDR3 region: CASTLNLGEPQHF. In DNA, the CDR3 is TGTGCCAGCACCCTAAACCTAGGGGAGCCCCAGCATTTT.

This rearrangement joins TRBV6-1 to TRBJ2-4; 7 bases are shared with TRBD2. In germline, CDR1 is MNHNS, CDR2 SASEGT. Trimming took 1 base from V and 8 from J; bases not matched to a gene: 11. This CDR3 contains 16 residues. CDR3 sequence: CASSEGVGGGRDIQYF. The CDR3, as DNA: TGTGCCAGCAGTGAAGGGGTCGGCGGGGGTCGAGACATTCAGTACTTC.

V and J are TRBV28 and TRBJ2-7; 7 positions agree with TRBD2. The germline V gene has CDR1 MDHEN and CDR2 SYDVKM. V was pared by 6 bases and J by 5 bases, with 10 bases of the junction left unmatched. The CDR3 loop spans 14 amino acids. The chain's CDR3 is CASSPTGGGHEQYF. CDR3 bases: TGTGCCAGCAGCCCTACCGGCGGGGGACACGAGCAGTACTTC. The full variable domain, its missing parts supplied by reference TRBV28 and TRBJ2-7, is DVKVTQSSRYLVKRTGEKVFLECVQDMDHENMFWYRQDPGLGLRLIYFSYDVKMKEKGDIPEGYSVSREKKERFSLILESASTNQTSMYLCASSPTGGGHEQYFGPGTRLTVT.

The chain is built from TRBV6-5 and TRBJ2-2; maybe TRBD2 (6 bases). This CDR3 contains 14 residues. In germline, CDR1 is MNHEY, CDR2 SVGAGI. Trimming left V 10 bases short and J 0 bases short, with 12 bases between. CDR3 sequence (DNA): TGTGCCACCACGGAGGGGTCGAACACCGGGGAGCTGTTTTTT. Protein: CATTEGSNTGELFF.

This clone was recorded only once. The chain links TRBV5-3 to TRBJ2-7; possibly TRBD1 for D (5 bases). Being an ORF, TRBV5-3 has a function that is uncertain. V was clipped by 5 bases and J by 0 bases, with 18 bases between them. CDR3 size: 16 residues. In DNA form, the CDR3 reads TGTGCCAGAAGGTACAGGACGGCTCTTATCTCCTACGAGCAGTACTTC. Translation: CARRYRTALISYEQYF.

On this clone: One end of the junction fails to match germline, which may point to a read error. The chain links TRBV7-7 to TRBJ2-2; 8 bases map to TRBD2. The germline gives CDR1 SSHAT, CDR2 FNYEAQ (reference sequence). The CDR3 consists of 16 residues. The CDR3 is CASSLSAGGNTGELFF. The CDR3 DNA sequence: TGTGCTAGCAGCTTAAGTGCGGGGGGGAACACCGGGGAGCTGTTTTTT.

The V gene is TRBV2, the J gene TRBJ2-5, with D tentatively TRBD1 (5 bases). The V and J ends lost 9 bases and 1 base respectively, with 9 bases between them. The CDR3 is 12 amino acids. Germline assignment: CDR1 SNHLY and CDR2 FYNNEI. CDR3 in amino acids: CASQGPQETQYF. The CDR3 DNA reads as TGTGCCAGTCAGGGTCCCCAAGAGACCCAGTACTTC. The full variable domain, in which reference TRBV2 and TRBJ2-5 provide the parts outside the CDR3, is EPEVTQTPSHQVTQMGQEVILRCVPISNHLYFYWYRQILGQKVEFLVSFYNNEISEKSEIFDDQFSVERPDGSNFTLKIRSTKLEDSAMYFCASQGPQETQYFGPGTRLLVL.

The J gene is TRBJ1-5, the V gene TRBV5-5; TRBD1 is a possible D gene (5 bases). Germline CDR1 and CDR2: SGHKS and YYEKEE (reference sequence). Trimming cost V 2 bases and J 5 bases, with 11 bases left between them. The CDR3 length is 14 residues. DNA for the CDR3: TGTGCCAGCAGCTTAAGGGGCCAGGATCAGCCCCAGCATTTT. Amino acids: CASSLRGQDQPQHF.

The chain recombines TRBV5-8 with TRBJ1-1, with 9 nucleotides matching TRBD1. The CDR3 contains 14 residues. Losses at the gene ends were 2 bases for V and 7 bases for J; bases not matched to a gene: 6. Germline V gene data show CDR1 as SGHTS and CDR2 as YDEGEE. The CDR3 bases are TGTGCCAGCAGCTTATACAGGGGGCTGGGTGAAGCTTTCTTT. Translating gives CASSLYRGLGEAFF.

The chain's CDR3 is CASSSSDREVGETQYF. Written as DNA, the CDR3 is TGTGCCAGCAGCTCGTCAGACAGGGAGGTAGGCGAGACCCAGTACTTC. The V and J genes are TRBV21-1 and TRBJ2-5; the table's D call of TRBD1 was not tested on the DNA. TRBV21-1 is a listed pseudogene. This CDR3 contains 16 residues.

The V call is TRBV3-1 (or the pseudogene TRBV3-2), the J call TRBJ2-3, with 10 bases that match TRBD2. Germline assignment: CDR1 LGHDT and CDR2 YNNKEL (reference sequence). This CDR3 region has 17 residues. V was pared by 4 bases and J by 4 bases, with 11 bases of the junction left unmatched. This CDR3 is CASSRGSGTSESDTQYF. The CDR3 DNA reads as TGTGCCAGCAGCCGAGGGAGCGGGACTAGCGAGTCAGATACGCAGTATTTT.

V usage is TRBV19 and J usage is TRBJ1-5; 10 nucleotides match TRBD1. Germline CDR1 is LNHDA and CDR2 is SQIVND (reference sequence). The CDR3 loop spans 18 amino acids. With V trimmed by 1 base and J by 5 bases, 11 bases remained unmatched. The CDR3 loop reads CASSIGPGQGRTYQPQHF. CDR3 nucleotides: TGTGCCAGTAGTATAGGGCCGGGACAGGGGAGGACGTATCAGCCCCAGCATTTT.

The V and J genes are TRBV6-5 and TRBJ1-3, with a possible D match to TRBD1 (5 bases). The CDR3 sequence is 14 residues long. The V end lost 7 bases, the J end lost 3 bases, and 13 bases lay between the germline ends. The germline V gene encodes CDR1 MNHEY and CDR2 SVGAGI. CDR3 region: CASTNPGVGNTIYF. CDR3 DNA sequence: TGTGCCAGCACCAACCCGGGGGTTGGAAACACCATATATTTT.

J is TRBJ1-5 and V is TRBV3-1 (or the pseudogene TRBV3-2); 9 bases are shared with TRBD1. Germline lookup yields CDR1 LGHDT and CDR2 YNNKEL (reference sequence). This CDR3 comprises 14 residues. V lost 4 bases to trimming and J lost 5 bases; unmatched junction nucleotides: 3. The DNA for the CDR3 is TGTGCCAGCAGCCGGGGACAGGGTTATCAGCCCCAGCATTTT. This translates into CASSRGQGYQPQHF.